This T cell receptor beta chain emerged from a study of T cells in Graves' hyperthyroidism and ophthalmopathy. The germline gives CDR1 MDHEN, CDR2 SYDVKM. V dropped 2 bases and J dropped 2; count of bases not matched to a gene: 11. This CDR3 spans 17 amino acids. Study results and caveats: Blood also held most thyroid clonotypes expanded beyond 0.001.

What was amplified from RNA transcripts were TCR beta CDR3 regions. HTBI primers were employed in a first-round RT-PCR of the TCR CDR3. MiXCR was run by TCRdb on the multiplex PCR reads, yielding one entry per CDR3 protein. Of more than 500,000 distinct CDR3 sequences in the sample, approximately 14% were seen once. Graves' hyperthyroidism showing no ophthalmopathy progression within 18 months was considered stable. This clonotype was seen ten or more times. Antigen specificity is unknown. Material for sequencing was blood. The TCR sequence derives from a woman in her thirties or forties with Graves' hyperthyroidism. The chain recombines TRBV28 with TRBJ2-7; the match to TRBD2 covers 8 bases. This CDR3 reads CASSLSLAGRVAYEQYF. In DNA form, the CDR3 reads TGTGCCAGCAGTTTAAGTTTAGCGGGACGTGTGGCCTACGAGCAGTACTTC.